This TCR beta chain emerged from a study of T cell repertoires in cytomegalovirus infection. TCRdb independently ran MiXCR on the reads; one entry per CDR3 protein. The sample shows roughly 200,000 distinct CDR3 sequences, about a sixth of them seen only once. The V gene's germline CDR1 is SGHDN and CDR2 FVKESK. The CDR3 consists of 14 residues. The V end lost 1 base, the J end lost 2 bases, and 7 bases lay between the germline ends. The rearrangement links TRBV14 to TRBJ2-3; D uncertain. The sample consisted of CD8+ T cells from PBMCs. This TCR was recovered from a human donor in good health (CMV status not recorded). Some clones in this sample may be carry-over from other donors' samples. CDR3 protein: CASSQGLYTDTQYF. In nucleotides, the CDR3 is TGTGCCAGCAGCCAAGGACTTTACACAGATACGCAGTATTTT.